This T cell receptor (beta chain) was obtained from a study of T-cell reconstitution after alpha-beta-depleted transplantation in children listed by TCRdb under 2016. Looking at the study overall: The study quantitatively tracked T-cell immune reconstitution after TCRalphabeta/CD19-depleted allogeneic hematopoietic cell transplantation in children using TCR repertoire profiling.

Library construction relied on PCR. The instrument given in TCRdb is Illumina HiSeq 2500. Molecular barcoding was employed in the preparation of TCR libraries, with unique molecular identifiers being used to normalize TCRbeta repertoire quantification. The raw public reads went through TCRdb reprocessing: fastp at Q25, MiXCR clone calling, in-frame beta chains kept. Merged by CDR3 protein, the rows form single entries marked with the most common genes and DNA. Present in this sample are about 210,000 distinct CDR3 sequences, approximately 17% of which were seen just once. Together, the top ten hold around 45% of the sample. Broader findings and caveats from the paper: Hyperexpanded clone frequencies declined over subsequent months; after one year, T-cell counts and TCRbeta diversity were mostly attributed to newly produced T cells. In some patients, the high TCRbeta diversity seen at day 60 was put down to recipient T cells and intrathymic progenitors that had survived conditioning. Apparently early alphabetaT-cell count recovery about two months after transplant reportedly relied on only several hundred rapidly expanded clones derived from non-depleted graft cells.

This clonotype showed up just a few times. The clone's antigen remains unknown. Base qualities are not at hand, and no much larger clone is one base apart. This specimen's treatment or condition label, interpreted: allogeneic hematopoietic cell transplantation with graft depleted of TCRalphabeta T cells and CD19 B cells. The children who served as transplant recipients had been given grafts of TCRalphabeta/CD19-depleted allogeneic hematopoietic cells. Sequenced here: PBMCs, mostly from graft donor cells, sampled 360 days after TCRalphabeta/CD19-depleted stem cell transplant. The sequence was obtained from a male patient between 2 and 15 years old who had a stem cell transplant for acute lymphoblastic leukemia, so the T cells may come from the graft donor.

DNA sequence: TGTGCCAGCAGCTTAGGTGGGACGGATACTAGCACAGATACGCAGTATTTT. Protein translation: CASSLGGTDTSTDTQYF. The rearrangement combines TRBV11-2 with TRBJ2-3, with the D segment possibly TRBD1 or TRBD2, each aligning over 5 bases. V and J lose 1 base and 0 bases, and a span of 14 bases separates them. The CDR3 holds 17 amino acids from the cysteine to the phenylalanine. Only the CDR3 part of the read is kept: 51 bases, read in frame from the first base. CDR1 and CDR2 are read off the germline V gene as SGHAT and FQNNGV.